Listed below are T cell receptor beta chains from one sample, sequenced in a study of cytomegalovirus exposure and HLA in healthy donors. Assay used: immunoSEQ multiplex PCR; TCRdb lists only in-frame clones, some missing. The sample yields around 38,000 clones, over 65% seen once. Sequenced: PBMCs. The receptors derive from a man in his fifties in good health and CMV-seropositive. The CDR3 runs from the conserved cysteine through the conserved F or W. A D gene is named only where the DNA matches it firmly. Size tells how often a clone was seen (once, few, many) or the class of an expanded clone, and some rows leave it out.

size	V	D	J	DNA	CDR3
NA	TRBV29-1	NA	TRBJ1-4	TGCAGCGTTAAGGTCCGGGTCCCCGAGGAAGAAAAACTGTTTTTT	CSVKVRVPEEEKLFF
NA	TRBV2	NA	TRBJ1-1	TGTGCCAGCAGTAAGCTGTCTGAAGCTTTCTTT	CASSKLSEAFF
NA	TRBV28	NA	TRBJ2-7	TGTGCCAGCAGTTTAGGCACATTTTACGAGCAGTACTTC	CASSLGTFYEQYF
NA	TRBV7-2	TRBD1	TRBJ1-1	TGTGCCAGCAGCCCCGGGACAGGGTATCCTGAAGCTTTCTTT	CASSPGTGYPEAFF
NA	TRBV5-4	TRBD1	TRBJ1-1	TGTGCCAGCAGCTTACAGGGGACAGAAGGAGCTTTCTTT	CASSLQGTEGAFF
NA	TRBV18	NA	TRBJ1-2	TGTGCCAGCTCACAAACGACAGGATCATATGGCTACACCTTC	CASSQTTGSYGYTF
many	TRBV4-1	NA	TRBJ1-1	TGCGCCAGCAGCCAAGTTGAGCTGAACACTGAAGCTTTCTTT	CASSQVELNTEAFF
NA	TRBV7-2	NA	TRBJ1-2	TGTGCCAGCAGCTTAGGTATGGGCGGGGCTGGCTACACCTTC	CASSLGMGGAGYTF
NA	TRBV4-1	NA	TRBJ1-5	TGCGCCAGCAGCCCAGGGCAGGGTGGCAATCAGCCCCAGCATTTT	CASSPGQGGNQPQHF
NA	TRBV7-2	NA	TRBJ1-3	TGTGCCAGCAGCTTAGTGACAGGCTCTGGAAACACCATATATTTT	CASSLVTGSGNTIYF
NA	TRBV7-2	TRBD1	TRBJ2-1	TGTGCCAGCAGCTTAACAGGGGCGAACAATGAGCAGTTCTTC	CASSLTGANNEQFF
NA	TRBV5-7	NA	TRBJ1-2	TGTGCCAGCAGTTACTGGGACAATATTAACTATGGCTACACCTTC	CASSYWDNINYGYTF
NA	TRBV7-3	NA	TRBJ2-1	TGTGCCAGCAGCTTATCCGGCCTACCCGGGGAGCAGTTCTTC	CASSLSGLPGEQFF
NA	TRBV1	NA	TRBJ2-5	TGCACCAGCAGCCCTGGGACTAGTCAAGAGACCCAGTACTTC	CTSSPGTSQETQYF